This T cell receptor (beta chain) was sequenced for a study of shared clonotypes between healthy human individuals. Study details: Each donor had three CD4 naive, three CD4 memory, two CD8 naive and one CD8 memory plate.

Naive CD8 cells lacked CD45RO and underwent positive selection for CCR7, leaving out terminally differentiated effector memory CD45RA+ cells. Sequencing was at deep level. Produced via immunoSEQ multiplex PCR; TCRdb's table is partial and in-frame only. This table holds over 2 million clones, just under 95% found once. Deletions cut 4 bases from V and 7 bases from J, with 25 bases between. The CDR3 extends over 18 amino acids. CDR1 is MNHEY, CDR2 SMNVEV, per germline (reference sequence). The J gene is TRBJ1-4, the V gene TRBV27, with D perhaps matching TRBD1 (5 bases). The sample was naive CD8+ T cells sorted from blood. The TCR sequence derives from a young man in good health. The CDR3 nucleotides are TGTGCCAGCAGTTCTATCACCCGGGACCCGCGCCGGGGTGAAAAACTGTTTTTT. This codes for CASSSITRDPRRGEKLFF.